A single sample gave rise to the 8 T cell receptor beta chains below, sequenced in a study of OX40 agonist ivuxolimab in advanced cancers. Only in-frame clones appear in the TCRdb table, and some are missing; sequencing was by immunoSEQ multiplex PCR. Of around 100,000 clones in the sample, just under 95% are singletons; the top ten hold about 0.24%. The sample was CD4+ or CD8+ T cells sorted from blood, taken in a trial of the OX40 agonist ivuxolimab. Every receptor here comes from an adult with an advanced solid tumor such as melanoma, head and neck, liver or kidney cancer.

The chain joins TRBV6-5 to TRBJ1-3; tentative D call: TRBD1 (6 bases). The V end was cut by 3 bases, the J end by 0 bases, with 12 bases between. CDR3 length: 16 amino acids. Germline values: CDR1 MNHEY, CDR2 SVGAGI. The CDR3: CASSYTGPDSGNTIYF. The CDR3 region has the DNA TGTGCCAGCAGTTATACAGGGCCCGACTCTGGAAACACCATATATTTT.

The rearrangement links TRBV20-1 to TRBJ2-1; D remains ambiguous. Between the trimmed V and J ends, which lost 4 bases and 4 bases, there was a span of 2 bases. Per germline, CDR1 DFQATT and CDR2 SNEGSKA (reference sequence). This CDR3 has 10 amino acids. CDR3 amino acids: CSAMYNEQFF. The CDR3 DNA reads as TGCAGTGCTATGTACAATGAGCAGTTCTTC.

This rearrangement joins TRBV5-1 to TRBJ2-2; 7 bases fit TRBD2. The CDR3 is 16 amino acids. Germline V gene sequence: CDR1 SGHRS, CDR2 YFSETQ. Trimming cost V 0 bases and J 0 bases; bases outside gene matches: 2. The CDR3 loop is CASSLAGLPNTGELFF. CDR3 bases: TGCGCCAGCAGCTTGGCGGGACTACCGAACACCGGGGAGCTGTTTTTT.

A single count supports this clone. The DNA of the CDR3 is TGTGCCAGCAGCGACCCGGGACAGGATTATGGCTACACCTTC. Encoded protein: CASSDPGQDYGYTF. The V and J genes are TRBV21-1 and TRBJ1-2; the DNA was not used to check the table's D call, TRBD1. TRBV21-1 is designated a pseudogene. The CDR3 runs 14 residues.

V is TRBV18 and J is TRBJ2-3; no clear D. The CDR3 has 13 residues. V was cut by 1 base and J by 4 bases, with 6 bases left in between. Germline V gives CDR1 KGHSH, CDR2 LQKENI. CDR3 sequence reads: CASSPRSADTQYF. DNA for the CDR3: TGTGCCAGCTCACCACGCTCGGCAGATACGCAGTATTTT.

The chain recombines TRBV27 with TRBJ1-6; no clear D gene. Trimming took off 2 bases at V and 0 bases at J, with 14 bases between the two ends. CDR1 and CDR2 from the germline V gene are MNHEY and SMNVEV (reference sequence). This CDR3 has 18 residues. The CDR3 DNA follows: TGTGCCAGCAGTTTACTTGGCTCGCGGAGCTCCTATAATTCACCCCTCCACTTT. Protein: CASSLLGSRSSYNSPLHF.

The chain carries TRBV7-2 and TRBJ2-1; TRBD2 might be the D (6 bases). V was shortened by 3 bases and J by 6 bases, with 18 bases between the two germline ends. The CDR3 has 16 residues. Looked up from germline, CDR1 is SGHTA and CDR2 is FQGNSA. For the CDR3, the DNA is TGTGCCAGCAGCTTTGGGTCCGCTAGCGTCTTCAATGAGCAGTTCTTC. It yields the protein CASSFGSASVFNEQFF.

This clone was counted a single time. The chain's CDR3 is CASSAVAGSSYNEQFF. CDR3 DNA: TGTGCCAGCAGCGCCGTCGCGGGGAGCTCCTACAATGAGCAGTTCTTC. The chain has TRBV11-3 and TRBJ2-1; possibly TRBD2 for D (6 bases). V shed 5 bases and J shed 0 bases, with 14 bases lying between them. CDR1 is SGHNT, CDR2 YENEEA, per germline. This CDR3 is built from 16 residues. The entire variable domain, with the rest obtained from reference TRBV11-3 and TRBJ2-1, is as follows: EAGVVQSPRYKIIEKKQPVAFWCNPISGHNTLYWYLQNLGQGPELLIRYENEEAVDDSQLPKDRFSAERLKGVDSTLKIQPAELGDSAVYLCASSAVAGSSYNEQFFGPGTRLTVL.